This TCR beta chain was retrieved from a study of cytomegalovirus exposure and HLA in healthy donors. Primers: 60 Vbeta forward and 13 Jbeta reverse. The assay was immunoSEQ multiplex PCR, and TCRdb's table has in-frame clones only and misses some. This repertoire shows 250,000 or so clones, more than 75% found once; its top ten account for 1% to 1.5%. This clone appeared a single time. V dropped 0 bases and J dropped 1 base, with 11 bases sitting between them. In germline, CDR1 is SGHVS, CDR2 FNYEAQ. This CDR3 region has 16 residues. This rearrangement joins TRBV7-6 to TRBJ2-3, with TRBD2 as a possible D gene (6 bases). The TCR comes from a human donor in good health. The sequenced sample consisted of PBMCs. The CDR3 loop reads CASSLAAGRGTDTQYF. CDR3 coding DNA: TGTGCCAGCAGCTTAGCAGCGGGTCGGGGCACAGATACGCAGTATTTT. Variable domain in full (rest from reference TRBV7-6 and TRBJ2-3): GAGVSQSPRYKVTKRGQDVALRCDPISGHVSLYWYRQALGQGPEFLTYFNYEAQQDKSGLPNDRFSAERPEGSISTLTIQRTEQRDSAMYRCASSLAAGRGTDTQYFGPGTRLTVL.